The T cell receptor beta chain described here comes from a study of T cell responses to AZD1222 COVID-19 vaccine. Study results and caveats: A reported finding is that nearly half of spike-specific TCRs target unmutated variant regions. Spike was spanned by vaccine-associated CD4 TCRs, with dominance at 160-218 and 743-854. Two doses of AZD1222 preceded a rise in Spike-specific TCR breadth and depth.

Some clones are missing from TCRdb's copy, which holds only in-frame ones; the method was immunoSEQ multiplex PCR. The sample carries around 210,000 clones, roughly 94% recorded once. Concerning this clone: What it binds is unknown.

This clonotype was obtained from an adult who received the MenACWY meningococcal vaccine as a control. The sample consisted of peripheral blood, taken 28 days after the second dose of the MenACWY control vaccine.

The CDR3 protein is CASSPKGGINEQFF. CDR3 DNA sequence: TGTGCCAGCAGCCCGAAGGGGGGTATCAATGAGCAGTTCTTC. The chain employs TRBV7-9 and TRBJ2-1; D may match TRBD1 or TRBD2 (6 bases each). The V gene lost 5 bases and the J gene lost 6 bases, with 14 bases spanning the gap. The germline V gene has CDR1 SEHNR and CDR2 FQNEAQ (reference sequence). The CDR3 consists of 14 residues.